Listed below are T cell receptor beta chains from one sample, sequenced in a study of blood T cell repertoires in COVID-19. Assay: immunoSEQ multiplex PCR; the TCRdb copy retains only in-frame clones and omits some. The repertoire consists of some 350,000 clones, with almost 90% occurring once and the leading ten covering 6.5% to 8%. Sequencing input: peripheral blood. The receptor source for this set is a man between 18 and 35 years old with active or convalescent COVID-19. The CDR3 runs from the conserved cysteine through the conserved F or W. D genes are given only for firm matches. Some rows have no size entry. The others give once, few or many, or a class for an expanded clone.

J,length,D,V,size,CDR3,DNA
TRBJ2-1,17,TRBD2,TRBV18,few,CASSPPAVGGAFFEQFF,TGTGCCAGCTCACCACCCGCTGTCGGGGGGGCCTTCTTTGAGCAGTTCTTC
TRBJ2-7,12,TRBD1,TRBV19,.,CASSGTGYEQYF,TGTGCCAGTAGTGGGACAGGCTACGAGCAGTACTTC
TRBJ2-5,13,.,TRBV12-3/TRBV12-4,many,CASSFAGMKTQYF,TGTGCCAGCAGTTTCGCCGGGATGAAGACCCAGTACTTC
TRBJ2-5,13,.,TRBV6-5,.,CASNRGPRETQYF,TGTGCCAGCAACCGAGGGCCACGAGAGACCCAGTACTTC
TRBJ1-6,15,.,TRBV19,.,CASRSSGLLDSPLHF,TGTGCCAGTAGGAGTTCCGGGTTATTGGATTCACCCCTCCACTTT
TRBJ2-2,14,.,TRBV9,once,CASSATDFTGELFF,TGTGCCAGCAGCGCGACAGATTTCACCGGGGAGCTGTTTTTT
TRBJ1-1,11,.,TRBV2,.,CASSEKLEAFF,TGTGCCAGCAGTGAGAAACTGGAAGCTTTCTTT
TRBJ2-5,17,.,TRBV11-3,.,CASSLGVATGKVETQYF,TGTGCCAGCAGCTTAGGGGTCGCAACAGGGAAGGTGGAGACCCAGTACTTC
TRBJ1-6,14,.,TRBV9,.,CASSGERDGSPLHF,TGTGCCAGCAGCGGAGAGCGGGATGGTTCACCCCTCCACTTT
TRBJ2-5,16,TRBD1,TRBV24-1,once,CATSDLGTVNQETQYF,TGTGCCACCAGTGATCTGGGGACAGTCAACCAAGAGACCCAGTACTTC
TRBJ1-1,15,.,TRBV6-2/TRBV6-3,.,CASSWTSTEQTEAFF,TGTGCCAGCAGTTGGACAAGTACTGAACAGACTGAAGCTTTCTTT
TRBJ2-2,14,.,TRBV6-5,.,CASSYFMNTGELFF,TGTGCCAGCAGTTACTTTATGAACACCGGGGAGCTGTTTTTT
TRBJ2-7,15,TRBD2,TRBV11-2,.,CASSRRGREGDEQYF,TGTGCCAGCAGCCGGAGGGGGCGGGAGGGCGACGAGCAGTACTTC
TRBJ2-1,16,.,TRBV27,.,CASSLNAGLLLNEQFF,TGTGCCAGCAGCCTAAACGCGGGGCTTCTCTTAAATGAGCAGTTCTTC
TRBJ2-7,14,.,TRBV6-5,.,CASSTRQEPYEQYF,TGTGCCAGCAGTACCAGACAGGAGCCCTACGAGCAGTACTTC
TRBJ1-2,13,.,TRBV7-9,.,CASSPTGLEGYTF,TGTGCCAGCAGCCCGACAGGTCTGGAGGGCTACACCTTC
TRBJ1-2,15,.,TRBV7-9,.,CASMGRAGENYGYTF,TGTGCCAGCATGGGTAGGGCAGGGGAAAACTATGGCTACACCTTC
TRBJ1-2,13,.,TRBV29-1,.,CSVEETENYGYTF,TGCAGCGTTGAAGAGACAGAGAACTATGGCTACACCTTC
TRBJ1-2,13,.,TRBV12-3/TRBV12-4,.,CASRLTGPVGYTF,TGTGCCAGCAGACTTACAGGGCCGGTGGGCTACACCTTC
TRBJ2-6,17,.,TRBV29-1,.,CSVELPGPLSGANVLTF,TGCAGCGTTGAACTACCAGGTCCCCTCTCTGGGGCCAACGTCCTGACTTTC
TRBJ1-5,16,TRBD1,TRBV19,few,CASSNGGQGWNQPQHF,TGTGCCAGTAGTAACGGAGGACAGGGTTGGAATCAGCCCCAGCATTTT
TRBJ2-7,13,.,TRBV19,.,CASSGAGSYEQYF,TGTGCCAGTAGTGGGGCAGGGTCCTACGAGCAGTACTTC
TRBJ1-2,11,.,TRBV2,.,CASTRESPNTF,TGTGCCAGCACAAGGGAGAGCCCTAACACCTTC
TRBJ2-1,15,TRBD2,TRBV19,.,CASSISSGTYNEQFF,TGTGCCAGTAGTATTAGTAGCGGGACTTACAATGAGCAGTTCTTC
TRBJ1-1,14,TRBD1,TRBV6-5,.,CASSRDRGKAEAFF,TGTGCCAGCAGTAGGGACAGGGGAAAGGCTGAAGCTTTCTTT
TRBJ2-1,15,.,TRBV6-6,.,CASLGDGSSYNEQFF,TGTGCCAGCCTCGGAGACGGAAGCTCCTACAATGAGCAGTTCTTC
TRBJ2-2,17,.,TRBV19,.,CASSIDAAGWHTGELFF,TGTGCCAGTAGTATAGATGCTGCAGGGTGGCACACCGGGGAGCTGTTTTTT
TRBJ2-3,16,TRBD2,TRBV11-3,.,CASSPYTLAGPDTQYF,TGTGCCAGCAGCCCTTACACCCTAGCGGGCCCAGATACGCAGTATTTT
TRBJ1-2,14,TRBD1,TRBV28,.,CASSFGDREVGYTF,TGTGCCAGCAGTTTTGGGGACAGGGAGGTTGGCTACACCTTC
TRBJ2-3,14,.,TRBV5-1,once,CASIEGLGSDTQYF,TGCGCCAGCATAGAAGGTTTGGGCTCAGATACGCAGTATTTT
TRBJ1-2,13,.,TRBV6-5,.,CASSQQGDYGYTF,TGTGCCAGCAGTCAACAGGGAGACTATGGCTACACCTTC
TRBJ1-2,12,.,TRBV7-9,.,CASSRDHGGYTF,TGTGCCAGCAGCAGGGACCACGGGGGCTACACCTTC
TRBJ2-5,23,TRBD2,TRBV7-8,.,CASSLQRIAGGLSKLYLQETQYF,TGTGCCAGCAGCCTGCAAAGAATAGCGGGGGGGCTCTCAAAACTATATCTCCAAGAGACCCAGTACTTC
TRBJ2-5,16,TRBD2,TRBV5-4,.,CASSLGASGRMETQYF,TGTGCCAGCAGCCTCGGGGCTAGCGGGAGGATGGAGACCCAGTACTTC
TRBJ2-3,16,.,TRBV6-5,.,CASSLVAQLGRGTQYF,TGTGCCAGCAGTTTGGTTGCCCAACTAGGACGAGGGACGCAGTATTTT
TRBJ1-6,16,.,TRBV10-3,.,CAIRESGQLVNSPLHF,TGTGCCATCAGGGAATCAGGACAGCTCGTTAATTCACCCCTCCACTTT
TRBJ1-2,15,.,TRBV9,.,CASSTRDTAFYGYTF,TGTGCCAGCAGCACCCGGGACACGGCCTTCTATGGCTACACCTTC
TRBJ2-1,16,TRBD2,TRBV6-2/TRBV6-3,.,CASSTRLAGVYNEQFF,TGTGCCAGCAGTACCAGACTAGCGGGGGTCTACAATGAGCAGTTCTTC
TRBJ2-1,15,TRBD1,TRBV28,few,CASRPGTGDYNEQFF,TGTGCCAGCAGACCCGGGACAGGGGATTACAATGAGCAGTTCTTC
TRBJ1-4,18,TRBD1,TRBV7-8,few,CASSLDGTGGGFEEKLFF,TGTGCCAGCAGCTTAGATGGGACAGGAGGGGGGTTCGAGGAAAAACTGTTTTTT
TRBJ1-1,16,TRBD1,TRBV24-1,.,CATSDATGGPNTEAFF,TGTGCCACCAGTGATGCTACAGGGGGCCCGAACACTGAAGCTTTCTTT
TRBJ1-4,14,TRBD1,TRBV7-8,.,CASSWTGLNEKLFF,TGTGCCAGCAGCTGGACAGGTCTTAATGAAAAACTGTTTTTT
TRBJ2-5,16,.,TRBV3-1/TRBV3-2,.,CASSQGRWGVVGTQYF,TGTGCCAGCAGCCAAGGGCGGTGGGGGGTTGTCGGGACCCAGTACTTC
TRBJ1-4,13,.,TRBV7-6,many,CASSTDRDEKLFF,TGTGCCAGTTCGACAGATCGGGATGAAAAACTGTTTTTT
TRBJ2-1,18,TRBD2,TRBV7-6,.,CASSLERPGLAGENEQFF,TGTGCCAGCAGCTTAGAGAGGCCTGGACTAGCGGGAGAGAATGAGCAGTTCTTC
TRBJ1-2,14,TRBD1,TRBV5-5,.,CASRMGQGTYGYTF,TGTGCCAGCAGGATGGGACAGGGCACCTATGGCTACACCTTC
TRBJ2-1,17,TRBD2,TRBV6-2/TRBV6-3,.,CASSYSSGGGASNEQFF,TGTGCCAGCAGTTACTCGAGTGGCGGGGGGGCCTCCAATGAGCAGTTCTTC
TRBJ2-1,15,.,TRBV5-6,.,CASSPGIAPYNEQFF,TGTGCCAGCAGCCCGGGTATTGCCCCCTACAATGAGCAGTTCTTC
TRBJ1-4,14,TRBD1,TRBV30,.,CAWETGATNEKLFF,TGTGCCTGGGAGACAGGGGCAACTAATGAAAAACTGTTTTTT
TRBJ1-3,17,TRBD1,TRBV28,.,CASSLRDRIYSGNTIYF,TGTGCCAGCAGTTTAAGGGACAGGATTTACTCTGGAAACACCATATATTTT
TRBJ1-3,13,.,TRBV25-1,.,CASRQNSGNTIYF,TGTGCCAGCAGACAGAACTCTGGAAACACCATATATTTT
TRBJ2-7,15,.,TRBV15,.,CATSSPTRDYYEQYF,TGTGCCACCAGCAGTCCAACTAGGGATTATTACGAGCAGTACTTC
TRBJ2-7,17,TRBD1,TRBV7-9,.,CASSLHPGQGFENEQYF,TGTGCCAGCAGCTTACACCCGGGACAGGGGTTTGAGAACGAGCAGTACTTC
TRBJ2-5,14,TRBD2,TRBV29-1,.,CSVEGLAQAGTQYF,TGCAGCGTTGAGGGACTAGCTCAAGCGGGGACCCAGTACTTC
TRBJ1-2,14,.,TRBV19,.,CASIRTDTYYGYTF,TGTGCCAGTATACGGACAGATACTTACTATGGCTACACCTTC
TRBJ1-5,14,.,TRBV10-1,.,CASFSGRSNQPQHF,TGCGCCAGCTTCTCGGGAAGAAGCAATCAGCCCCAGCATTTT
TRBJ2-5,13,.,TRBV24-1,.,CATSEPGAETQYF,TGTGCCACCAGTGAACCAGGGGCAGAGACCCAGTACTTC
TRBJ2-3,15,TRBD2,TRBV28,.,CASIVAGGSTDTQYF,TGTGCCAGCATCGTAGCGGGAGGGAGCACAGATACGCAGTATTTT
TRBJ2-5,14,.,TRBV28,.,CASTGRGNQETQYF,TGTGCCAGCACTGGGAGGGGGAACCAAGAGACCCAGTACTTC